The 17 T cell receptor beta chains listed next were all sequenced from one sample in a study of blood T cell repertoires in COVID-19. Some clones are missing from TCRdb's copy, which holds only in-frame ones; the method was immunoSEQ multiplex PCR. Among tens of thousands of clones listed, roughly 84% were seen once. The sample comprised peripheral blood. These receptors all come from a man aged 30 to 45 with COVID-19, enrolled during active disease.

This chain connects TRBV6-5 to TRBJ2-7; D is perhaps TRBD2 (5 bases). The CDR3 extends over 10 amino acids. Germline assignment: CDR1 MNHEY and CDR2 SVGAGI. Trimming removed 6 bases from V and 8 bases from J, with 8 bases in between. The CDR3, as DNA: TGTGCCAGCAGGCCGGGGAAGCAGTACTTC. This gives the protein CASRPGKQYF.

The rearrangement links TRBV11-2 to TRBJ2-3; tentative D call: TRBD1 (6 bases). Germline loops: CDR1 SGHAT, CDR2 FQNNGV. V lost 3 bases and J lost 0, with 7 bases in between. CDR3 length: 14 residues. The CDR3 is CASSFGTSTDTQYF. CDR3 sequence (DNA): TGTGCCAGCAGCTTTGGGACAAGCACAGATACGCAGTATTTT. The whole variable domain, remainder taken from reference TRBV11-2 and TRBJ2-3, is EAGVAQSPRYKIIEKRQSVAFWCNPISGHATLYWYQQILGQGPKLLIQFQNNGVVDDSQLPKDRFSAERLKGVDSTLKIQPAKLEDSAVYLCASSFGTSTDTQYFGPGTRLTVL.

The V gene is TRBV20-1, the J gene TRBJ2-7; D uncertain. V was cut by 3 bases and J by 2 bases, with 11 bases left in between. The CDR3 is made up of 13 amino acids. Germline CDR1 reads DFQATT; CDR2 reads SNEGSKA (reference sequence). The CDR3 DNA sequence: TGCAGTGCTAGTATCATAACACCCTACGAGCAGTACTTC. It specifies CSASIITPYEQYF.

The genes are TRBV24-1 and TRBJ2-2; tentatively, D is TRBD1 (6 bases). The CDR3 runs to 15 residues. Trimming removed 3 bases at V and 5 bases at J, with 12 bases between. Germline CDR1 KGHDR, CDR2 SFDVKD. The CDR3 DNA reads TGTGCCACCAGTGATCTACAGGGTCAGACCGGGGAGCTGTTTTTT. Its translation: CATSDLQGQTGELFF.

V gene TRBV11-2 combines with J gene TRBJ1-2, with TRBD1 matching 7 bases. This CDR3 spans 15 amino acids. Unmatched junction bases numbered 7, after V lost 0 bases and J lost 6 bases. Germline-derived CDR1 and CDR2 are SGHAT and FQNNGV. The CDR3 reads CASSLETGRLDGYTF. The CDR3 DNA is TGTGCCAGCAGCTTAGAGACAGGGCGATTAGATGGCTACACCTTC.

This chain uses TRBV7-9 with TRBJ2-3; the match to TRBD2 covers 10 bases. The length of the CDR3 is 17 residues. The germline V gene encodes CDR1 SEHNR and CDR2 FQNEAQ (reference sequence). V shed 5 bases, J shed 6 bases, and the junction held 14 bases outside the gene matches. Here the CDR3 DNA reads TGTGCCAGCAGCCGAGCATTATTAGGGACTAGCGATGATACGCAGTATTTT. It codes for CASSRALLGTSDDTQYF.

Written as DNA, the CDR3 is TGTGCCAGCAGCCAAATAACAGGGGTAGATGAGCAGTTCTTC. Amino acids: CASSQITGVDEQFF. The rearrangement joins TRBV14 to TRBJ2-1, with TRBD1 matching over 7 bases. Germline CDR1 is SGHDN and CDR2 is FVKESK. There are 14 residues in the CDR3. Trimming cost V 2 bases and J 8 bases; bases outside gene matches: 6.

The V and J genes are TRBV28 and TRBJ1-1; 8 bases are a match to TRBD1. Germline CDR1 reads MDHEN; CDR2 reads SYDVKM. The junction had 11 bases not matched to a gene; V was cut back by 7 bases and J by 4 bases. The CDR3 runs to 15 residues. The CDR3 coding sequence is TGTGCCAGCATTCCTAGTTCGCAGGGGGCCACTGAAGCTTTCTTT. As protein: CASIPSSQGATEAFF. Filled out from reference TRBV28 and TRBJ1-1, the complete variable domain reads DVKVTQSSRYLVKRTGEKVFLECVQDMDHENMFWYRQDPGLGLRLIYFSYDVKMKEKGDIPEGYSVSREKKERFSLILESASTNQTSMYLCASIPSSQGATEAFFGQGTRLTVV.

This clone was picked up a small number of times. V and J are TRBV6-2 or TRBV6-3 and TRBJ2-7, with TRBD2 matching 15 bases. Germline assignment: CDR1 MNHEY and CDR2 SVGEGT. This CDR3 comprises 19 residues. Losses at the gene ends were 6 bases for V and 4 bases for J; bases not matched to a gene: 16. The CDR3 bases are TGTGCCAGCAGCTTCCGGGACAGGGGACTAGCGGGAGGAGTATACGAGCAGTACTTC. Its protein product is CASSFRDRGLAGGVYEQYF.

This clone was picked up a small number of times. This chain connects TRBV7-2 to TRBJ2-3, with 9 nucleotides matching TRBD2. V lost 1 base to trimming and J lost 7 bases; unmatched junction nucleotides: 9. This CDR3 comprises 16 residues. CDR1 and CDR2 (germline): SGHTA, FQGNSA. CDR3 DNA: TGTGCCAGCAGCTTAGGAGGCGGGAGGGGTGGAAATACGCAGTATTTT. Amino acid sequence: CASSLGGGRGGNTQYF.

This chain links TRBV4-2 with TRBJ2-1; 12 bases are shared with TRBD2. The V gene end was trimmed by 2 bases and the J gene end by 2 bases; junction bases not matched to a gene: 4. CDR3 length equals 17 residues. CDR1 and CDR2 (germline): LGHNA, YNFKEQ. CDR3: CASSQLAGGDAYNEQFF. The CDR3 DNA reads TGTGCCAGCAGCCAACTAGCGGGAGGGGATGCCTACAATGAGCAGTTCTTC.

V usage is TRBV30 and J usage is TRBJ2-7, with 11 bases aligning to TRBD1. The CDR3 extends over 14 amino acids. V lost 2 bases to trimming and J lost 2 bases; unmatched junction nucleotides: 2. Per germline, CDR1 GTSNPN and CDR2 SVGIG (reference sequence). The CDR3 bases are TGTGCCTGGAGTCAGGACAGGGGGCCCTACGAGCAGTACTTC. It yields the protein CAWSQDRGPYEQYF.

The chain has TRBV6-2 or TRBV6-3 and TRBJ1-2; 9 nucleotides agree with TRBD1. The V and J ends lost 2 bases and 7 bases, in that order; junction bases with no gene match: 20. The germline V gene has CDR1 MNHEY and CDR2 SVGEGT. CDR3 length: 19 amino acids. CDR3 nucleotide sequence: TGTGCCAGCAGTTACGCGATGGGAACGAGAGGGACAGGGTTAAGTGGCTACACCTTC. This codes for CASSYAMGTRGTGLSGYTF.

The chain couples TRBV5-5 to TRBJ2-5; 7 nucleotides line up with TRBD2. CDR1 and CDR2 from the germline V gene are SGHKS and YYEKEE (reference sequence). V gave up 2 bases and J gave up 5 bases; unmatched junction bases: 0. The CDR3 sequence is 12 residues long. The CDR3 region has the DNA TGTGCCAGCAGCTTACTAGCGGAGACCCAGTACTTC. Residues: CASSLLAETQYF.

This chain links TRBV30 with TRBJ2-5, with 10 bases matching TRBD2. This CDR3 is built from 14 residues. V shed 4 bases and J 5 bases; nucleotides not matched to a gene: 7. The germline CDR1 and CDR2 sequences are GTSNPN and SVGIG (reference sequence). In DNA form, the CDR3 reads TGTGCCTGGACGAGGGGTAGCGGGAGGGAGACCCAGTACTTC. Translation: CAWTRGSGRETQYF.

The chain is built from TRBV6-5 and TRBJ2-2, with a tentative D call TRBD1 (5 bases). The CDR3 has 15 residues. V was pared by 0 bases and J by 7 bases, with 12 bases between. CDR1 and CDR2 (germline): MNHEY, SVGAGI. This CDR3 is CASSYSIERGGELFF. The CDR3 region has the DNA TGTGCCAGCAGTTACTCCATCGAAAGGGGCGGGGAGCTGTTTTTT.

The chain couples TRBV19 to TRBJ1-5; 8 nucleotides line up with TRBD1. The CDR3 spans 14 residues. V shed 6 bases and J 1 base; nucleotides not matched to a gene: 2. The V gene's germline CDR1 is LNHDA and CDR2 SQIVND (reference sequence). The CDR3 here is CASSRGLSNQPQHF. The CDR3 nucleotides are TGTGCCAGTAGCAGGGGGCTGAGCAATCAGCCCCAGCATTTT.